These T cell receptor beta chains were read from a single sample in a study of T cell repertoires in cytomegalovirus infection. Each CDR3 protein is one row after TCRdb ran MiXCR on the reads. The sample includes some 940,000 distinct CDR3 sequences, around 30% of them seen just once. These receptors are not linked to any known antigen. The sample here was cultured CD8+ T cells from PBMCs, taken from culture after CMV antigen stimulation. The receptor set was obtained from a human donor in good health (CMV status not recorded). Some clones in this sample may be carry-over from other donors' samples. The CDR3 runs from the conserved cysteine through the conserved F or W. Fields, in order: clone size, D gene, V gene, J gene, CDR3 protein, CDR3 DNA. A D gene is named only where the DNA matches it firmly. Clone size is stated in some rows and not others, as once, few, many or a class when expanded.

clone_size: .
d_call: TRBD2
v_call: TRBV4-1
j_call: TRBJ2-1
cdr3_aa: CASSQDPRTSGRFYNEQFF
cdr3_nt: TGCGCCAGCAGCCAAGACCCAAGGACTAGCGGGAGATTCTACAATGAGCAGTTCTTC

clone_size: once
d_call: .
v_call: TRBV5-1
j_call: TRBJ2-4
cdr3_aa: CASSLELAKNIQYF
cdr3_nt: TGCGCCAGCAGCTTGGAACTAGCCAAAAACATTCAGTACTTC

clone_size: .
d_call: .
v_call: TRBV28
j_call: TRBJ1-2
cdr3_aa: CASSPRTAYEGYTF
cdr3_nt: TGTGCCAGCAGTCCCAGGACAGCCTATGAGGGCTACACCTTC

clone_size: .
d_call: .
v_call: TRBV4-3
j_call: TRBJ1-4
cdr3_aa: CASSQAGQTQDSGGDNEKLFF
cdr3_nt: TGCGCCAGCAGCCAAGCCGGACAAACCCAGGACAGCGGGGGTGATAATGAAAAACTGTTTTTT

clone_size: .
d_call: .
v_call: TRBV19
j_call: TRBJ1-5
cdr3_aa: CASSIGWARVQPQHF
cdr3_nt: TGTGCCAGTAGTATAGGATGGGCCAGGGTACAGCCCCAGCATTTT

clone_size: many
d_call: TRBD2
v_call: TRBV7-2
j_call: TRBJ2-1
cdr3_aa: CASTSGLAGGNEQFF
cdr3_nt: TGTGCCAGCACCTCTGGGTTAGCGGGGGGGAATGAGCAGTTCTTC

clone_size: .
d_call: .
v_call: TRBV5-6
j_call: TRBJ2-2
cdr3_aa: CASSLAGLANTGELFF
cdr3_nt: TGTGCCAGCAGCTTGGCCGGCCTAGCCAACACCGGGGAGCTGTTTTTT

clone_size: .
d_call: .
v_call: TRBV5-8
j_call: TRBJ2-3
cdr3_aa: CASSSPSQGFSTDTQYF
cdr3_nt: TGTGCCAGCAGCTCCCCTTCCCAGGGTTTTAGCACAGATACGCAGTATTTT

clone_size: many
d_call: .
v_call: TRBV7-8
j_call: TRBJ2-1
cdr3_aa: CASSLQVDPNEQFF
cdr3_nt: TGTGCCAGCAGCTTGCAGGTCGACCCTAATGAGCAGTTCTTC

clone_size: few
d_call: .
v_call: TRBV20-1
j_call: TRBJ1-1
cdr3_aa: CSARDSRLGSNTEAFF
cdr3_nt: TGCAGTGCTAGAGATTCCCGGCTAGGGTCGAACACTGAAGCTTTCTTT

clone_size: .
d_call: .
v_call: TRBV7-3
j_call: TRBJ2-1
cdr3_aa: CASRPQGGSGNEQFF
cdr3_nt: TGTGCCAGCAGACCGCAGGGTGGTAGTGGCAATGAGCAGTTCTTC

clone_size: .
d_call: .
v_call: TRBV4-3
j_call: TRBJ1-2
cdr3_aa: CASSRKAAWGYGYTF
cdr3_nt: TGCGCCAGCAGTCGTAAAGCCGCCTGGGGCTATGGCTACACCTTC

clone_size: .
d_call: .
v_call: TRBV9
j_call: TRBJ2-5
cdr3_aa: CASSTEGRGVETQYF
cdr3_nt: TGTGCCAGCAGCACCGAAGGCAGGGGGGTAGAGACCCAGTACTTC

clone_size: few
d_call: TRBD2
v_call: TRBV2
j_call: TRBJ2-3
cdr3_aa: CASSWTSGGPTDTQYF
cdr3_nt: TGTGCCAGCAGTTGGACTAGCGGGGGACCCACAGATACGCAGTATTTT

clone_size: many
d_call: TRBD2
v_call: TRBV7-2
j_call: TRBJ2-5
cdr3_aa: CASSPSGGGLETQYF
cdr3_nt: TGTGCCAGCAGCCCGAGCGGGGGGGGTTTAGAGACCCAGTACTTC

clone_size: .
d_call: .
v_call: TRBV7-3
j_call: TRBJ2-1
cdr3_aa: CASSNLPWNEQFF
cdr3_nt: TGTGCCAGCAGCAACCTACCGTGGAATGAGCAGTTCTTC

clone_size: .
d_call: .
v_call: TRBV28
j_call: TRBJ1-5
cdr3_aa: CASSFRPKVRTRNQPQHF
cdr3_nt: TGTGCCAGCAGTTTTCGTCCGAAAGTCAGGACCCGGAATCAGCCCCAGCATTTT